The rows below give T cell receptor beta chains drawn from one sample of a study of cytomegalovirus exposure and HLA in healthy donors. Data came from immunoSEQ multiplex PCR; TCRdb stores just in-frame clones and leaves some out. The sample has approximately 200,000 clones. The sample comprised PBMCs. Receptor source: a boy aged 10-17 years in good health and CMV-seronegative. Both conserved end residues are part of each CDR3. D genes are given only for firm matches.

v_call	j_call	d_call	cdr3_nt	cdr3_aa
TRBV7-2	TRBJ2-5	TRBD1	TGTGCCAGCAGCTTGGACAGGGCGGAAGAGACCCAGTACTTC	CASSLDRAEETQYF
TRBV5-1	TRBJ2-3	NA	TGCGCCAGCAGCGAGGACTTGAAAGATACGCAGTATTTT	CASSEDLKDTQYF
TRBV18	TRBJ2-7	TRBD2	TGTGCCAGCTCACCGGGACTAGCGGGGGAGGGCAAGCAGTACTTC	CASSPGLAGEGKQYF
TRBV18	TRBJ1-4	TRBD1	TGTGCCAGCTCACAGGGGGCGGTAAATGAAAAACTGTTTTTT	CASSQGAVNEKLFF
TRBV6-6	TRBJ1-3	TRBD1	TGTGCCAGCCGCTCCTGGGACAGGGCTAACACCATATATTTT	CASRSWDRANTIYF
TRBV4-1	TRBJ2-7	NA	TGCGCCAGCAGCCAAGTACGGGGTCCAACCTACGAGCAGTACTTC	CASSQVRGPTYEQYF
TRBV5-1	TRBJ1-1	TRBD1	TGCGCCAGCAGCCCCACCACAGGGGTGGCCCCTAGTGAAGCTTTCTTT	CASSPTTGVAPSEAFF
TRBV13	TRBJ1-1	NA	TGTGCCAGCACCTTCGACGGGGGGGTCACTGAAGCTTTCTTT	CASTFDGGVTEAFF
TRBV6-5	TRBJ1-5	NA	TGTGCCAGCAGTTACAGAGACGGGCAGCCCCAGCATTTT	CASSYRDGQPQHF
TRBV7-2	TRBJ1-1	TRBD1	TGTGCCAGCAGCTTAGAGGGGGCGGGGATTGGTGAAGCTTTCTTT	CASSLEGAGIGEAFF
TRBV5-1	TRBJ1-2	TRBD1	TGCGCCAGCAGCATAGGACAGGGGAATATGGACTATGGCTACACCTTC	CASSIGQGNMDYGYTF
TRBV7-9	TRBJ2-3	TRBD1	TGTGCCAGCAGCTTACCACCGGGACAGAGCACAGATACGCAGTATTTT	CASSLPPGQSTDTQYF
TRBV11-1	TRBJ2-3	NA	TGTGCCAGCAGCTTATACAGATCCAACACAGATACGCAGTATTTT	CASSLYRSNTDTQYF
TRBV9	TRBJ2-7	NA	TGTGCCAGCAGCTCTAAATCGTTCGGCTACGAGCAGTACTTC	CASSSKSFGYEQYF
TRBV2	TRBJ2-6	NA	TGTGCCAGCAGTGTTCTGTCTGGGGCCAACGTCCTGACTTTC	CASSVLSGANVLTF
TRBV18	TRBJ1-1	TRBD1	TGTGCCAGCTCACAACTTACAGGGGAAGGCACTGAAGCTTTCTTT	CASSQLTGEGTEAFF
TRBV5-4	TRBJ2-7	TRBD2	TGTGCCAGCAGCTTGAAAACTAGCGGGGGCCGCAGCCCCTACGAGCAGTACTTC	CASSLKTSGGRSPYEQYF
TRBV4-3	TRBJ2-4	TRBD2	TGCGCCAGCAGCCTTTCGCCGGGACTAGCCGACCGTCCCCCCAACATTCAGTACTTC	CASSLSPGLADRPPNIQYF
TRBV5-1	TRBJ1-3	NA	TGCGCCAGCAGCCGGGTGGCGTCTGGAAACACCATATATTTT	CASSRVASGNTIYF
TRBV9	TRBJ2-5	NA	TGTGCCAGCAGCGTGGCCGCCGGGGAGACCCAGTACTTC	CASSVAAGETQYF
TRBV25-1	TRBJ1-2	NA	TGTGCCAGCAGTGAAAGGGGCAACTATGGCTACACCTTC	CASSERGNYGYTF
TRBV11-3	TRBJ2-7	NA	TGTGCCAGCCCCACGGGGGGCAACGAGCAGTACTTC	CASPTGGNEQYF
TRBV15	TRBJ2-1	NA	TGTGCCGCCAGCAGAGCGGAGGCACCTTCTTACAATGAGCAGTTCTTC	CAASRAEAPSYNEQFF
TRBV6-5	TRBJ1-5	TRBD1	TGTGCCACCAGTAAGGACAGGGCCAATCAGCCCCAGCATTTT	CATSKDRANQPQHF
TRBV29-1	TRBJ1-3	NA	TGCAGCGCCCAGATCGGGGGAGGAAACACCATATATTTT	CSAQIGGGNTIYF
TRBV7-6	TRBJ1-5	NA	TGTGCCAGCAGCCCAATGACAGGTCCCAATCAGCCCCAGCATTTT	CASSPMTGPNQPQHF
TRBV7-8	TRBJ2-7	NA	TGTGCCAGCAGCGCCAGAAATGACGAGCAGTACTTC	CASSARNDEQYF
TRBV19	TRBJ2-7	TRBD1	TGTGCCAGTAGTATGCAGGGGGCCTACGAGCAGTACTTC	CASSMQGAYEQYF
TRBV7-8	TRBJ1-4	NA	TGTGCCAGCAGCTTAGATTCCGTTAGCGGGGAAAAACTGTTTTTT	CASSLDSVSGEKLFF
TRBV9	TRBJ1-2	NA	TGTGCCAGCAGCGAGAACCCCCGGGGGGACGGTGGTAGTGGCTACACCTTC	CASSENPRGDGGSGYTF
TRBV4-1	TRBJ2-6	TRBD1	TGCGCCAGCTCTCCGGGACAGGGCCTCTCTGGGGCCAACGTCCTGACTTTC	CASSPGQGLSGANVLTF
TRBV5-8	TRBJ1-2	TRBD1	TGTGCCAGCAGCTTGATTGTGATCCGGGACAGGGTGTTTGGTGGCTACACCTTC	CASSLIVIRDRVFGGYTF
TRBV30	TRBJ1-2	TRBD1	TGTGCCTGGAGTCGGACAGGCCTTAACTATGGCTACACCTTC	CAWSRTGLNYGYTF
TRBV7-2	TRBJ2-5	TRBD2	TGTGCCAGCAGCTTCAGGGGACTAGCGGGGGGGGCCCAGTACTTC	CASSFRGLAGGAQYF
TRBV6-1	TRBJ1-2	TRBD1	TGTGCCAGCAGTGCATATCCAGGGGGTGTCGATGGCTACACCTTC	CASSAYPGGVDGYTF
TRBV6-6	TRBJ2-5	TRBD2	TGTGCCAGCAACAAACGGGGGGGCCAAGTTCTGGAGACCCAGTACTTC	CASNKRGGQVLETQYF
TRBV5-6	TRBJ1-6	NA	TGTGCCAGCAGCTTGGTGGGCCTTCTGGATTCACCCCTCCACTTT	CASSLVGLLDSPLHF
TRBV18	TRBJ2-7	TRBD1	TGTGCCAGCTCACCCGGACAGGGGGCGGACGAGCAGTACTTC	CASSPGQGADEQYF
TRBV2	TRBJ2-6	NA	TGTGCCAGCAGTGAACAGGGCCCTCTCAGCTCTGGGGCCAACGTCCTGACTTTC	CASSEQGPLSSGANVLTF
TRBV29-1	TRBJ1-2	NA	TGCAGCGGGGAGGGACCGGGACTCTATGGCTACACCTTC	CSGEGPGLYGYTF
TRBV28	TRBJ2-2	NA	TGTGCCAGCAGCCCAGACACCGGGGAGCTGTTTTTT	CASSPDTGELFF
TRBV5-1	TRBJ1-4	NA	TGCGCCAGCAGCGAGGACAATCTAACTAATGAAAAACTGTTTTTT	CASSEDNLTNEKLFF
TRBV19	TRBJ2-5	TRBD1	TGTGCCAGTAAGCCCGGGACAGGGGGGGAGACCCAGTACTTC	CASKPGTGGETQYF
TRBV2	TRBJ2-2	TRBD1	TGTGCCAGCAGCCGGGACAGGAATCACGGGGAGCTGTTTTTT	CASSRDRNHGELFF
TRBV7-2	TRBJ1-3	NA	TGTGCCAGCAGCGGGGAAGGGACAATTGGAAACACCATATATTTT	CASSGEGTIGNTIYF
TRBV28	TRBJ2-5	NA	TGTGCCAGCAGTTTTTTTGGGGGGCAAGAGACCCAGTACTTC	CASSFFGGQETQYF
TRBV15	TRBJ1-1	NA	TGTGCCACCAGCAGAGTTGGGACTTTGGACACTGAAGCTTTCTTT	CATSRVGTLDTEAFF
TRBV6-5	TRBJ1-3	NA	TGTGCCAGCAGTTACTCGAGGGCCCCCCCTGGAAACACCATATATTTT	CASSYSRAPPGNTIYF
TRBV19	TRBJ1-2	NA	TGTGCCAGTAGTATAAACGACAGGAACTATGGCTACACCTTC	CASSINDRNYGYTF